This TCR beta chain came from a study of T cells in Graves' hyperthyroidism and ophthalmopathy. Trimming removed 5 bases from V and 6 bases from J, with 14 bases in between. From germline, CDR1 is SEHNR and CDR2 FQNEAQ (reference sequence). This CDR3 spans 13 amino acids. Findings and limits, study-wide: Patients with ophthalmopathy were separated from those with stable hyperthyroidism by a 13 V-J model.

This clonotype has a count of ten or more. Its target is unknown. What was amplified from RNA transcripts were TCR beta CDR3 regions. Carried out on the TCR CDR3, a first-round RT-PCR used the HTBI primer set. TCRdb reprocessed the multiplex PCR reads with MiXCR, giving one entry per CDR3 protein. The data show a few hundred thousand distinct CDR3 sequences, around 25% seen once. Stability of Graves' hyperthyroidism was defined as absent ophthalmopathy progression within 18 months. Hyperthyroidism, newly diagnosed and lasting under 2 months, affected patients aged 18 to 65. What was sequenced was blood. This chain joins TRBV7-9 and TRBJ2-7, with D possibly matching TRBD2 (6 bases). This TCR derives from a man aged 50 to 60 with Graves' hyperthyroidism. Here the CDR3 reads CASSGVRGGEQYF. The CDR3, as DNA: TGTGCCAGCAGCGGAGTGAGGGGAGGCGAGCAGTACTTC.